This T cell receptor beta chain was sequenced in a study of tumor-infiltrating lymphocytes in oesophageal squamous cell carcinoma. This clonotype has only one observation. Via MiXCR, TCRdb re-called the PCR reads, giving one row per CDR3 protein. The sample carries about 15,000 distinct CDR3 sequences, roughly half recorded once. Germline values: CDR1 WNHNN, CDR2 SYGVQD (reference sequence). J gave up 5 bases and V 0 bases, and 7 bases lay outside the gene matches. The CDR3 consists of 17 residues. The V and J genes are TRBV10-1 and TRBJ2-3; the match to TRBD2 covers 11 bases. The source is a male donor with esophageal squamous cell carcinoma. Sample: blood. Here the CDR3 DNA reads TGCGCCAGCAGTGAGTCCCTGGTAGCGGGAGGGCGAGATACGCAGTATTTT. Translation gives CASSESLVAGGRDTQYF.